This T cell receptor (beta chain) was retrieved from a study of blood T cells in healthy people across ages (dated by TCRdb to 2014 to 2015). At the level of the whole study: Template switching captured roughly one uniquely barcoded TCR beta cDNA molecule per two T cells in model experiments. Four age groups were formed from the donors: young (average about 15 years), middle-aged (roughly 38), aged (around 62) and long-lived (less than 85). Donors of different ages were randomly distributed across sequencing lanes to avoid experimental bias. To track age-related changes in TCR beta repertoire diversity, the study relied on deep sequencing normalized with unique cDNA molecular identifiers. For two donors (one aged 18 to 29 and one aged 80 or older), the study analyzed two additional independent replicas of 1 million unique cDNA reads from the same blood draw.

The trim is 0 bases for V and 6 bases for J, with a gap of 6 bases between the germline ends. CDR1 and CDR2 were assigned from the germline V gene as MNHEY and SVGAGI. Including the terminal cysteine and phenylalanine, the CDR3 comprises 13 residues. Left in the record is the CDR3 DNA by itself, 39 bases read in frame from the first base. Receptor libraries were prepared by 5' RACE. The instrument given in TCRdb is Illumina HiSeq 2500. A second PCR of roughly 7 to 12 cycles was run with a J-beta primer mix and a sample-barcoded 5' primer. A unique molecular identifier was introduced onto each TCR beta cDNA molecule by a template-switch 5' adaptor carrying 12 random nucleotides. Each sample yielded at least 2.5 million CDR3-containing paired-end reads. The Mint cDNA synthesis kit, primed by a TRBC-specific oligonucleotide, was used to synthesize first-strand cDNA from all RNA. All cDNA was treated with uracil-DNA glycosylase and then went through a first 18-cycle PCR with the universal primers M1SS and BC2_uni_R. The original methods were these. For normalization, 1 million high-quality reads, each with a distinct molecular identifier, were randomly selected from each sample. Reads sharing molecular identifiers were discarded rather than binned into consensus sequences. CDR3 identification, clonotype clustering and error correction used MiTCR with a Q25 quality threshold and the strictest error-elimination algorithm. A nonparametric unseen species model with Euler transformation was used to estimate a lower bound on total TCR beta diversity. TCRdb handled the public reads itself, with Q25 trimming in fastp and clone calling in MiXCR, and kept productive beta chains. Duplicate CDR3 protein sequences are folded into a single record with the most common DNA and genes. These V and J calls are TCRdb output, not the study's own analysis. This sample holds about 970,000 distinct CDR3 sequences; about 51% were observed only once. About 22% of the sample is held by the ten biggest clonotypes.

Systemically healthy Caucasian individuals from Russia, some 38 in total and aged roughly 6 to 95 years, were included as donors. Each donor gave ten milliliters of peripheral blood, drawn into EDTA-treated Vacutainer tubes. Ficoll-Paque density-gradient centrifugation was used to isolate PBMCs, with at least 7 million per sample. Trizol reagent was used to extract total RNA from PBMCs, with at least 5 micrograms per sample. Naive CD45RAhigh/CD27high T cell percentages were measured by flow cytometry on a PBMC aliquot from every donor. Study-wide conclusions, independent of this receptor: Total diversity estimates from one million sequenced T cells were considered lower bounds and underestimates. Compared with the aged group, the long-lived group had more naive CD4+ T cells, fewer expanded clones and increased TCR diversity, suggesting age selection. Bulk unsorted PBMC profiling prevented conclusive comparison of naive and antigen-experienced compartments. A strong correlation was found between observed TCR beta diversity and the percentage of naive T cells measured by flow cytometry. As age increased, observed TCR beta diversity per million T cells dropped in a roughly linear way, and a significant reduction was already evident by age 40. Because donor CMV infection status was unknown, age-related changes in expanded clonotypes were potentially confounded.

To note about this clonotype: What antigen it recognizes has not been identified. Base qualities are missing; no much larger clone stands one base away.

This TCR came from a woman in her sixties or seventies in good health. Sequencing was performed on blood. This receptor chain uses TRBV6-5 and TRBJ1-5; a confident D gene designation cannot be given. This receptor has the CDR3 CASSYSEFQPQHF. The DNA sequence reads TGTGCCAGCAGTTACTCAGAGTTTCAGCCCCAGCATTTT.